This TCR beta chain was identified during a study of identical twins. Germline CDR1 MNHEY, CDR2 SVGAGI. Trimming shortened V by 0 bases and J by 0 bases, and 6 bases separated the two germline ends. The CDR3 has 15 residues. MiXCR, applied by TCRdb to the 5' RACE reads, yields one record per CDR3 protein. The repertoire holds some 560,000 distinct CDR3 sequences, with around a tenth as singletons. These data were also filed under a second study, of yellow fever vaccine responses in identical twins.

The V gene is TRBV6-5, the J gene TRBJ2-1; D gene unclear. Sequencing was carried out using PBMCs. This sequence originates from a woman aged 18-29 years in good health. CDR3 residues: CASSYSGNSYNEQFF. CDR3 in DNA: TGTGCCAGCAGTTACTCGGGTAACTCCTACAATGAGCAGTTCTTC.